Listed below are T cell receptor beta chains from one sample, sequenced in a study of early T cells in non-severe SARS-CoV-2 infection. Each CDR3 protein gets one entry after TCRdb re-called the 5' RACE reads with MiXCR. The table has over 70,000 distinct CDR3 sequences, more than 12% seen once. This specimen consisted of whole blood, obtained at baseline. These receptors came from an adult who was a healthcare worker with PCR-confirmed SARS-CoV-2 infection or an uninfected control (not recorded which). Each CDR3 is given with its conserved first and last residue. Fields, in order: clone size, V gene, J gene, D gene, CDR3 DNA, CDR3 protein. D genes are given only for firm matches. The size of a clone is reported for some rows only, either as once, few or many, or as a class for expanded clones.

abundance: -
v_gene: TRBV7-9
j_gene: TRBJ2-7
d_gene: -
CDR3nt: TGTGCCAGCAGCCTCTTCCAAGGGGTCTTTTTCGAGCAGTACTTC
CDR3aa: CASSLFQGVFFEQYF

abundance: many
v_gene: TRBV27
j_gene: TRBJ2-2
d_gene: -
CDR3nt: TGTGCCAGCAGTCCCTTTACGGGAATTGCTGGGGAGCTGTTTTTT
CDR3aa: CASSPFTGIAGELFF

abundance: few
v_gene: TRBV20-1
j_gene: TRBJ2-7
d_gene: -
CDR3nt: TGCAGTGCTAGAGCGGGATCGGCCTACGAGCAGTACTTC
CDR3aa: CSARAGSAYEQYF

abundance: few
v_gene: TRBV5-1
j_gene: TRBJ2-5
d_gene: -
CDR3nt: TGCGCCAGCAGCTTGCGGGACACCCTAGGGGAGACCCAGTACTTC
CDR3aa: CASSLRDTLGETQYF

abundance: -
v_gene: TRBV5-1
j_gene: TRBJ2-3
d_gene: TRBD2
CDR3nt: TGCGCCAGCAGCCTGCCAGGGACTAGCGGGAGAGCAGATACGCAGTATTTT
CDR3aa: CASSLPGTSGRADTQYF

abundance: many
v_gene: TRBV18
j_gene: TRBJ1-5
d_gene: -
CDR3nt: TGTGCCAGCCGCCCTGACAGAGATCAGCCCCAGCATTTT
CDR3aa: CASRPDRDQPQHF

abundance: many
v_gene: TRBV20-1
j_gene: TRBJ2-7
d_gene: -
CDR3nt: TGCAGTGCTAGAGAGGTATGGGATATGTACTTC
CDR3aa: CSAREVWDMYF

abundance: few
v_gene: TRBV7-6
j_gene: TRBJ2-1
d_gene: -
CDR3nt: TGTGCCAGCAGACTGACCGGTGGTGAGCAGTTCTTC
CDR3aa: CASRLTGGEQFF

abundance: -
v_gene: TRBV27
j_gene: TRBJ1-3
d_gene: TRBD1
CDR3nt: TGTGCCAGCAGTCCGACAGGGTTCTCTGGAAACACCATATATTTT
CDR3aa: CASSPTGFSGNTIYF

abundance: few
v_gene: TRBV20-1
j_gene: TRBJ1-1
d_gene: -
CDR3nt: TGCAGTGCTAGTCCCACAGGGAACACTGAAGCTTTCTTT
CDR3aa: CSASPTGNTEAFF

abundance: many
v_gene: TRBV27
j_gene: TRBJ2-1
d_gene: -
CDR3nt: TGTGCCAGCACCCCGGCTAGCTTTTACAATGAGCAGTTCTTC
CDR3aa: CASTPASFYNEQFF

abundance: -
v_gene: TRBV28
j_gene: TRBJ2-7
d_gene: -
CDR3nt: TGTGCCAGCAGTTTAGGGCGCTTCGGGCAGTACTTC
CDR3aa: CASSLGRFGQYF

abundance: few
v_gene: TRBV20-1
j_gene: TRBJ2-5
d_gene: TRBD1
CDR3nt: TGCAGTGCTAGATGGGACAGGAAAGAGACCCAGTACTTC
CDR3aa: CSARWDRKETQYF

abundance: -
v_gene: TRBV24-1
j_gene: TRBJ2-2
d_gene: -
CDR3nt: TGTGCCACCAGTGACCCCAAGCAAGCCGCGAACACCGGGGAGCTGTTTTTT
CDR3aa: CATSDPKQAANTGELFF

abundance: -
v_gene: TRBV7-3
j_gene: TRBJ2-2
d_gene: -
CDR3nt: TGTGCCAGCAGCCTACGGAACACCGGGGAGCTGTTTTTT
CDR3aa: CASSLRNTGELFF

abundance: -
v_gene: TRBV29-1
j_gene: TRBJ1-2
d_gene: -
CDR3nt: TGCAGCGTCTACTTGGGCAATAACTATGGCTACACCTTC
CDR3aa: CSVYLGNNYGYTF

abundance: few
v_gene: TRBV5-1
j_gene: TRBJ2-7
d_gene: -
CDR3nt: TGCGCCAGCAGCTTAGGCGGGAACCCCTACGAGCAGTACTTC
CDR3aa: CASSLGGNPYEQYF

abundance: few
v_gene: TRBV19
j_gene: TRBJ2-7
d_gene: TRBD1
CDR3nt: TGTGCCAGTGCACCCCGGGACAGGGGGCTTGAGCAGTACTTC
CDR3aa: CASAPRDRGLEQYF

abundance: few
v_gene: TRBV6-8
j_gene: TRBJ2-7
d_gene: -
CDR3nt: TGTGCCAGCAATGGCTACAGATACGAGCAGTACTTC
CDR3aa: CASNGYRYEQYF

abundance: many
v_gene: TRBV12-3/TRBV12-4
j_gene: TRBJ1-1
d_gene: -
CDR3nt: TGTGCCAGCAGACCCGGGACCGCGAACACTGAAGCTTTCTTT
CDR3aa: CASRPGTANTEAFF

abundance: -
v_gene: TRBV19
j_gene: TRBJ2-6
d_gene: -
CDR3nt: TGTGCCAGTAGTCGGGCGCCCGGAGCATCTGGGGCCAACGTCCTGACTTTC
CDR3aa: CASSRAPGASGANVLTF

abundance: many
v_gene: TRBV7-3
j_gene: TRBJ1-1
d_gene: -
CDR3nt: TGTGCCAGCAGCACCGACGGGAACACTGAAGCTTTCTTT
CDR3aa: CASSTDGNTEAFF

abundance: -
v_gene: TRBV5-5
j_gene: TRBJ2-3
d_gene: -
CDR3nt: TGTGCCAGCAGCCTAGGGACAAATACGCAGTATTTT
CDR3aa: CASSLGTNTQYF

abundance: few
v_gene: TRBV12-3/TRBV12-4
j_gene: TRBJ2-1
d_gene: -
CDR3nt: TGTGCCAGCAGTTCCGGCGGGCTAGCGTACTACAATGAGCAGTTCTTC
CDR3aa: CASSSGGLAYYNEQFF

abundance: many
v_gene: TRBV28
j_gene: TRBJ1-5
d_gene: -
CDR3nt: TGTGCCAGCAGCTTGGTGGGGGCACGGAATCAGCCCCAGCATTTT
CDR3aa: CASSLVGARNQPQHF

abundance: medium-sized
v_gene: TRBV11-2
j_gene: TRBJ1-5
d_gene: -
CDR3nt: TGTGCCAGCAGCTTCGGACCGGGAAATCAGCCCCAGCATTTT
CDR3aa: CASSFGPGNQPQHF

abundance: many
v_gene: TRBV2
j_gene: TRBJ1-1
d_gene: TRBD1
CDR3nt: TGTGCCAGCATTCTGGACAGGGGAGGCACTGAAGCTTTCTTT
CDR3aa: CASILDRGGTEAFF

abundance: many
v_gene: TRBV7-9
j_gene: TRBJ2-3
d_gene: -
CDR3nt: TGTGCCAGCAGCGGAGGGACTGGATCAGATACGCAGTATTTT
CDR3aa: CASSGGTGSDTQYF

abundance: -
v_gene: TRBV7-8
j_gene: TRBJ1-2
d_gene: -
CDR3nt: TGTGCCAGCAGCCACGGGGGTAACTATGGCTACACCTTC
CDR3aa: CASSHGGNYGYTF

abundance: few
v_gene: TRBV28
j_gene: TRBJ1-1
d_gene: -
CDR3nt: TGTGCCAGCAGCCGGACTCTGTCCACTGAAGCTTTCTTT
CDR3aa: CASSRTLSTEAFF

abundance: -
v_gene: TRBV24-1
j_gene: TRBJ2-5
d_gene: -
CDR3nt: TGTGCCACCAGTGACGCGAGGTTCACACAAGAGACCCAGTACTTC
CDR3aa: CATSDARFTQETQYF

abundance: few
v_gene: TRBV5-6
j_gene: TRBJ2-1
d_gene: -
CDR3nt: TGTGCCAGCAGCGAAACCGGGACATCTCAGTTCTTC
CDR3aa: CASSETGTSQFF

abundance: -
v_gene: TRBV11-2
j_gene: TRBJ2-3
d_gene: -
CDR3nt: TGTGCCAGCAGCCCAACGGTTCCTAGCACAGATACGCAGTATTTT
CDR3aa: CASSPTVPSTDTQYF

abundance: many
v_gene: TRBV9
j_gene: TRBJ2-3
d_gene: TRBD2
CDR3nt: TGTGCCAGCAGCGTAGCAGCGGGAGAGACAGATACGCAGTATTTT
CDR3aa: CASSVAAGETDTQYF

abundance: few
v_gene: TRBV7-2
j_gene: TRBJ2-1
d_gene: -
CDR3nt: TGTGCCAGCAGCTTAAGGAAGGGAGGAGGATACAATGAGCAGTTCTTC
CDR3aa: CASSLRKGGGYNEQFF

abundance: -
v_gene: TRBV2
j_gene: TRBJ1-4
d_gene: TRBD1
CDR3nt: TGTGCCAGCAGTGTCGGACAGGGTAGGAACGAAAAACTGTTTTTT
CDR3aa: CASSVGQGRNEKLFF

abundance: once
v_gene: TRBV15
j_gene: TRBJ2-2
d_gene: -
CDR3nt: TGTGCCACCAGCAGAGATCGTCAGGGAGGAACCGGGGAGCTGTTTTTT
CDR3aa: CATSRDRQGGTGELFF

abundance: many
v_gene: TRBV12-3/TRBV12-4
j_gene: TRBJ1-1
d_gene: -
CDR3nt: TGTGCCAGCAGGCGAGGGGTCTTTGGCACTGAAGCTTTCTTT
CDR3aa: CASRRGVFGTEAFF

abundance: few
v_gene: TRBV20-1
j_gene: TRBJ2-5
d_gene: TRBD2
CDR3nt: TGCAGTGCTAGACCGGGACTAGCAAAAGAGACCCAGTACTTC
CDR3aa: CSARPGLAKETQYF

abundance: many
v_gene: TRBV2
j_gene: TRBJ2-7
d_gene: TRBD1
CDR3nt: TGTGCCAGCAGTGGGACAGGGGAAAGAGGGCAGTACTTC
CDR3aa: CASSGTGERGQYF

abundance: many
v_gene: TRBV9
j_gene: TRBJ2-7
d_gene: TRBD2
CDR3nt: TGTGCCAGCAGCGTAAATCTAGCGGGAGTTGGGGAGCAGTACTTC
CDR3aa: CASSVNLAGVGEQYF

abundance: -
v_gene: TRBV20-1
j_gene: TRBJ1-1
d_gene: -
CDR3nt: TGCAGTGCTAGAGATGGGCCTGAAGCTTTCTTT
CDR3aa: CSARDGPEAFF

abundance: few
v_gene: TRBV20-1
j_gene: TRBJ2-1
d_gene: TRBD1
CDR3nt: TGCAGCGGACAGGCCTACAATGAGCAGTTCTTC
CDR3aa: CSGQAYNEQFF

abundance: many
v_gene: TRBV20-1
j_gene: TRBJ2-1
d_gene: TRBD2
CDR3nt: TGCAGTGCCTCCACTAGCGGGAGGGCCACGAATGAGCAGTTCTTC
CDR3aa: CSASTSGRATNEQFF

abundance: -
v_gene: TRBV5-1
j_gene: TRBJ2-7
d_gene: -
CDR3nt: TGCGCCAGCAGCCCCGCCCGGCAGGCGAGAACCTACGAGCAGTACTTC
CDR3aa: CASSPARQARTYEQYF

abundance: -
v_gene: TRBV28
j_gene: TRBJ2-7
d_gene: -
CDR3nt: TGTGCCAGCAGTTCCCCCATCTGGTCCTACGAGCAGTACTTC
CDR3aa: CASSSPIWSYEQYF

abundance: many
v_gene: TRBV6-6
j_gene: TRBJ2-7
d_gene: -
CDR3nt: TGTGCCAGCAGCTACGAGACCCGCGGCGGAACCTACGAGCAGTACTTC
CDR3aa: CASSYETRGGTYEQYF

abundance: many
v_gene: TRBV5-1
j_gene: TRBJ2-2
d_gene: -
CDR3nt: TGCGCCAGCAGCACATCCGGGACACCCGGGGAGCTGTTTTTT
CDR3aa: CASSTSGTPGELFF

abundance: few
v_gene: TRBV30
j_gene: TRBJ2-3
d_gene: -
CDR3nt: TGTGCCTCGAGTGGAGCGGGCCAAACGGGAGATACGCAGTATTTT
CDR3aa: CASSGAGQTGDTQYF

abundance: few
v_gene: TRBV20-1
j_gene: TRBJ2-3
d_gene: TRBD1
CDR3nt: TGCAGTGCTCGGTCCGGGACAGGGGATTCAGATACGCAGTATTTT
CDR3aa: CSARSGTGDSDTQYF

abundance: -
v_gene: TRBV7-9
j_gene: TRBJ1-3
d_gene: -
CDR3nt: TGTGCCAGCCAAGGAGGGGAGAGCTCTGGAAACACCATATATTTT
CDR3aa: CASQGGESSGNTIYF

abundance: -
v_gene: TRBV18
j_gene: TRBJ2-3
d_gene: -
CDR3nt: TGTGCCAGCTCACCACAGCCCTCCTATACGCAGTATTTT
CDR3aa: CASSPQPSYTQYF